This T cell receptor (beta chain) was obtained from a study of CD8 T cells in ankylosing spondylitis. In this sample, this clonotype turned up many times. The CDR3 consists of 15 residues. CDR1 is SGHVS and CDR2 is FNYEAQ in the germline V gene. The junction had 12 bases not matched to a gene; V was cut back by 5 bases and J by 7 bases. 5'-RACE, quantitative and with molecular barcodes, yielded the TCR beta libraries. Each CDR3 protein gets one entry after TCRdb re-called the 5' RACE reads with MiXCR. This table holds around 75,000 distinct CDR3 sequences, roughly 5% found once. The source is a male donor with ankylosing spondylitis or in good health (not recorded which). Sequenced material: blood, either unsorted or a sorted T cell fraction (not recorded which). This chain links TRBV7-6 with TRBJ2-7; 9 bases are shared with TRBD1. CDR3 DNA sequence: TGTGCCAGCAGCCAACAGACAGGGGGATCGTCGGAGCAGTACTTC. The encoded protein is CASSQQTGGSSEQYF.